This T cell receptor beta chain is drawn from a study of CD8 T cells in Susac syndrome. It was with random hexamers that roughly 0.5 to 1 ug RNA was reverse transcribed. Coverage of TCR beta CDR3 amplification by immunoSEQ multiplex PCR extended to 54 Vbeta and 13 Jbeta. TCRdb reanalysed the immunoSEQ multiplex PCR reads using MiXCR and keeps one entry per CDR3 protein. The sample includes about 400,000 distinct CDR3 sequences, more than 70% of them seen just once. Input material: CD8+ T cells from PBMCs. This clonotype was sampled from a human donor with multiple sclerosis.

The CDR3 here is CASSQDKGPEGETQYF. The CDR3 coding sequence is TGTGCCAGCAGCCAAGATAAAGGACCGGAGGGCGAGACCCAGTACTTC. The V call is TRBV3-1, the J call TRBJ2-5; tentative D call: TRBD2 (6 bases). V was clipped by 0 bases and J by 5 bases, with 16 bases between them. The CDR3 is 16 amino acids. Germline loops: CDR1 LGHDT, CDR2 YNNKEL (reference sequence).